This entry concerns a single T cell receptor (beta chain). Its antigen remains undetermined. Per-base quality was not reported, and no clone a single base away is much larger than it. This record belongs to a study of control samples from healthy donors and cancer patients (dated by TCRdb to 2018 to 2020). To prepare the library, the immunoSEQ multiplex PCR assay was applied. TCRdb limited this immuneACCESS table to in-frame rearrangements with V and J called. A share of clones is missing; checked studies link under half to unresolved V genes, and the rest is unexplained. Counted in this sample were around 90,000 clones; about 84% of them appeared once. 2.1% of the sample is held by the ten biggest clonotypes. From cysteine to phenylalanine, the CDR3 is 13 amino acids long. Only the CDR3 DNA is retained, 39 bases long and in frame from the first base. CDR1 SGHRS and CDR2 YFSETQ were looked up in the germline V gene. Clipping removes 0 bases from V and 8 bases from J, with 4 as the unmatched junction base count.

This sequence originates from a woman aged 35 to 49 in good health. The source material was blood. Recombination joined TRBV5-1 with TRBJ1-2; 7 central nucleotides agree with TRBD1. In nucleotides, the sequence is TGCGCCAGCAGCTTGGTCTTAGGGGGCGGCTACACCTTC. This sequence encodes CASSLVLGGGYTF. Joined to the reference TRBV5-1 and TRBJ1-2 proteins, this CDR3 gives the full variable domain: KAGVTQTPRYLIKTRGQQVTLSCSPISGHRSVSWYQQTPGQGLQFLFEYFSETQRNKGNFPGRFSGRQFSNSRSEMNVSTLELGDSALYLCASSLVLGGGYTFGSGTRLTVV.